A single sample is the source of the 10 T cell receptor beta chains below, sequenced in a study of blood T cell repertoires in COVID-19. Clones were read by immunoSEQ multiplex PCR, and TCRdb kept only the in-frame ones, dropping some. Of 110,000 or so clones detected, about 83% appear once; the ten largest clones hold 2% to 2.5%. Sequenced sample: peripheral blood. These receptors all come from a woman aged 45 to 65 with acute or convalescent COVID-19.

The V call is TRBV7-6, the J call TRBJ2-7, with TRBD1 as a possible D gene (6 bases). Deletions cut 3 bases from V and 1 base from J, with 16 bases between. The CDR3 is made up of 16 amino acids. CDR1 is SGHVS, CDR2 FNYEAQ, per germline. DNA of the CDR3: TGTGCCAGCAGCTTGGGATCGTTCAGGGGTTCCTACGAGCAGTACTTC. This sequence encodes CASSLGSFRGSYEQYF.

The chain uses TRBV19 and TRBJ1-1, with a tentative D call TRBD1 (6 bases). CDR3 length: 12 residues. V lost 6 bases to trimming and J lost 9 bases, with 14 bases between them. The germline gives CDR1 LNHDA, CDR2 SQIVND (reference sequence). CDR3 bases: TGTGCCAGTAGGACCGGTCAGGGGAAAGCTTTCTTT. It specifies CASRTGQGKAFF.

The chain recombines TRBV18 with TRBJ1-5; 12 bases are a match to TRBD1. V was pared by 5 bases and J by 7 bases, with 9 bases of the junction left unmatched. The CDR3 contains 16 residues. The V gene's germline CDR1 is KGHSH and CDR2 LQKENI. The CDR3 DNA sequence: TGTGCCAGCTCATCGCTGGGGACAGGGGGCGGGCAGCCCCAGCATTTT. It yields the protein CASSSLGTGGGQPQHF.

J is TRBJ2-1 and V is TRBV27; a weak D match, TRBD2 (7 bases). V lost 0 bases, J lost 0 bases, and 9 bases lay in between. The CDR3 covers 16 residues. The germline CDR1 and CDR2 sequences are MNHEY and SMNVEV (reference sequence). This CDR3 is CASSLSAGASYNEQFF. The CDR3, as DNA: TGTGCCAGCAGTTTATCGGCGGGGGCCTCCTACAATGAGCAGTTCTTC.

This chain links TRBV19 with TRBJ1-2, with D maybe TRBD1 (5 bases). CDR3 length: 12 amino acids. Germline V CDR1 and CDR2: LNHDA, SQIVND (reference sequence). Trimming removed 7 bases at V and 2 bases at J, with 8 bases between. CDR3 DNA sequence: TGTGCCAGTATGCAGGGCAACTATGGCTACACCTTC. Residues: CASMQGNYGYTF.

V usage is TRBV27 and J usage is TRBJ2-1, with 13 bases identical to TRBD2. CDR1 is MNHEY, CDR2 SMNVEV, per germline (reference sequence). The V gene end was trimmed by 7 bases and the J gene end by 0 bases; junction bases not matched to a gene: 12. This CDR3 region has 19 residues. The chain's CDR3 is CASKGATSGRTGSYNEQFF. In DNA, the CDR3 is TGTGCCAGCAAGGGGGCGACTAGCGGGAGGACTGGCTCCTACAATGAGCAGTTCTTC.

V gene TRBV28 combines with J gene TRBJ1-2; TRBD1 aligns across 10 bases. CDR3 length: 17 residues. Germline assignment: CDR1 MDHEN and CDR2 SYDVKM. V shed 5 bases and J 4 bases; nucleotides not matched to a gene: 13. The CDR3 DNA is TGTGCCAGCAGTACAGCCCCAGGACAGGGGGAGAGCTATGGCTACACCTTC. It yields the protein CASSTAPGQGESYGYTF.

The rearrangement links TRBV14 to TRBJ1-3; D possibly corresponds to TRBD1 (6 bases). V was pared by 4 bases and J by 5 bases, with 12 bases between. The CDR3 has 14 amino acids. Germline CDR1 and CDR2: SGHDN and FVKESK. CDR3: CASSLLQGRNTIYF. The CDR3 DNA reads as TGTGCCAGCAGCCTTTTACAGGGCCGAAACACCATATATTTT.

This clone was recorded a few times. This sequence joins TRBV5-1 and TRBJ1-3; 11 bases match TRBD1. This CDR3 contains 16 residues. From germline, CDR1 is SGHRS and CDR2 YFSETQ. Trimming removed 0 bases from V and 2 bases from J; junction bases left unmatched: 1. CDR3 protein: CASSLEGQGAGNTIYF. For the CDR3, the DNA is TGCGCCAGCAGCTTGGAGGGACAGGGGGCTGGAAACACCATATATTTT.

The chain employs TRBV6-5 and TRBJ2-3, with D unclear. V lost 5 bases and J lost 2, with 5 bases in between. The CDR3 consists of 12 residues. CDR1 and CDR2 from the germline V gene are MNHEY and SVGAGI. The CDR3 is CASSTTTDTQYF. CDR3 coding DNA: TGTGCCAGCAGTACAACCACAGATACGCAGTATTTT.